Shown below are 8 T cell receptor beta chains from a single sample sequenced in a study of T cells in Graves' hyperthyroidism and ophthalmopathy. RNA transcripts provided the source from which TCR beta CDR3 regions were amplified. HTBI primers were employed in a first-round RT-PCR of the TCR CDR3. TCRdb used MiXCR to reprocess the multiplex PCR reads, holding one entry per CDR3 protein. The table shows 330,000 or so distinct CDR3 sequences, with roughly 18% occurring only once. What was sequenced was blood. The receptors derive from a woman between 35 and 50 years old with Graves' ophthalmopathy.

This clonotype appeared many times. The chain carries TRBV10-3 and TRBJ1-5; D uncertain. The CDR3 sequence is 15 residues long. Germline V gene sequence: CDR1 ENHRY, CDR2 SYGVKD. Between the trimmed V and J ends, which lost 5 bases and 0 bases, there was a span of 11 bases. The CDR3 nucleotides read TGTGCCATCAGTAGAGACCGAAATAGCAATCAGCCCCAGCATTTT. Protein sequence: CAISRDRNSNQPQHF.

The CDR3 coding sequence is TGTGCCAGCAGCCCCAGGGAGGGTTGGGAAGAAGAGACCCAGTACTTC. Its translation is CASSPREGWEEETQYF. The gene calls are TRBV7-9 and TRBJ2-5; 7 positions match TRBD2. The V gene end was trimmed by 5 bases and the J gene end by 3 bases; junction bases not matched to a gene: 12. CDR3 size: 16 residues. Per germline, CDR1 SEHNR and CDR2 FQNEAQ (reference sequence). The full variable domain, rest sourced from reference TRBV7-9 and TRBJ2-5, is DTGVSQNPRHKITKRGQNVTFRCDPISEHNRLYWYRQTLGQGPEFLTYFQNEAQLEKSRLLSDRFSAERPKGSFSTLEIQRTEQGDSAMYLCASSPREGWEEETQYFGPGTRLLVL.

This clonotype was counted at least ten times. The rearrangement uses TRBV28 and TRBJ2-5; 14 nucleotides line up with TRBD2. The CDR3 sequence is 15 residues long. The junction had 3 bases not matched to a gene; V was cut back by 7 bases and J by 2 bases. CDR1 and CDR2 from the germline V gene are MDHEN and SYDVKM. CDR3 sequence (DNA): TGTGCCAGCAACGGACTAGCGGGGGGACAAGAGACCCAGTACTTC. Residues: CASNGLAGGQETQYF.

This clonotype occurred a few times. The V call is TRBV30, the J call TRBJ2-1; D not certain. This CDR3 spans 13 amino acids. The V gene lost 6 bases and the J gene lost 0 bases, with 9 bases spanning the gap. Per the germline V gene, CDR1 is GTSNPN and CDR2 is SVGIG (reference sequence). CDR3 nucleotides: TGTGCCTGTAATACTGGCTCCTACAATGAGCAGTTCTTC. Translated, it gives CACNTGSYNEQFF.

This clonotype was observed many times. The chain employs TRBV12-3 or TRBV12-4 and TRBJ2-4, with 7 positions matching TRBD2. The CDR3 length is 14 residues. V shed 7 bases and J 7 bases; nucleotides not matched to a gene: 10. The CDR3, as DNA: TGTGCCAGCACGCCGGGCGGGGGTATTAACATTCAGTACTTC. Translation: CASTPGGGINIQYF.

This clonotype was counted a single time. Just one base apart from a much larger clone, this may be a read error. The chain is built from TRBV6-4 and TRBJ2-2; possible D gene TRBD1, 6 bases. The V gene lost 6 bases and the J gene lost 1 base, with 9 bases spanning the gap. This CDR3 region has 14 residues. Per the germline V gene, CDR1 is MRHNA and CDR2 is SNTAGT. The CDR3 DNA follows: TGTGCCAGCAGCGAGGGACAGAACACCGGGGAGCTGTTTTTT. Protein sequence: CASSEGQNTGELFF.

This clonotype was counted ten times or more. V is TRBV10-1 and J is TRBJ2-3, with a weak D call TRBD2 (6 bases). This CDR3 is built from 14 residues. Looked up from germline, CDR1 is WNHNN and CDR2 is SYGVQD (reference sequence). Trimming took 4 bases from V and 1 from J, leaving 9 bases between them. The CDR3 DNA reads TGCGCCAGCAGTGGTAGCGGCCGCACAGATACGCAGTATTTT. Amino acids: CASSGSGRTDTQYF.

Many counts were recorded for this clonotype. The chain uses TRBV27 and TRBJ1-5; D might be TRBD1 (5 bases). V was cut by 4 bases and J by 0 bases, with 10 bases left in between. CDR3 length: 15 amino acids. From germline, CDR1 is MNHEY and CDR2 SMNVEV (reference sequence). Here the CDR3 DNA reads TGTGCCAGCAGTTGGACAAGTCATAGCAATCAGCCCCAGCATTTT. This sequence encodes CASSWTSHSNQPQHF.